The entry that follows covers one T cell receptor beta chain sequence. Measured with immunoSEQ multiplex PCR; TCRdb has only the in-frame clones, and not every one. The table has tens of thousands of clones, roughly 92% seen once. Germline CDR1 SGHDT, CDR2 YYEEEE. After removal of 0 bases from V and 1 base from J, the junction contained 6 bases not matched to a gene. The CDR3 has 17 residues. The data were taken from a study of T cell changes during pregnancy in multiple sclerosis. This rearrangement joins TRBV5-6 to TRBJ2-2; 7 positions agree with TRBD2. Sequenced material: peripheral blood, taken in the second trimester of pregnancy. The source of this sequence is a female donor with multiple sclerosis, enrolled in a pregnancy study. The CDR3 loop is CASSLVARELNTGELFF. CDR3 nucleotides: TGTGCCAGCAGCTTGGTTGCGCGGGAGTTGAACACCGGGGAGCTGTTTTTT.